Listed below are T cell receptor beta chains from one sample, sequenced in a study of tumor-infiltrating lymphocytes in localized non-small cell lung cancer. Measured with immunoSEQ multiplex PCR; TCRdb has only the in-frame clones, and not every one. The sample yields 15,000 to 20,000 clones, approximately 80% seen once. Sequencing was carried out using uninvolved lung tissue not adjacent to the tumor. All receptors come from a human donor with non-small cell lung cancer. Both conserved end residues are part of each CDR3. Each record gives: CDR3 protein, CDR3 DNA, V gene, CDR3 length, D gene, J gene, clone size. The D gene is left open where the match is weak. Clone size is shown for a subset of rows, as once, few, many or a class of expanded clone.

CDR3aa: CATSGLIPTEQYF; CDR3nt: TGTGCCACCTCGGGACTTATACCTACAGAGCAGTACTTC; v_gene: TRBV28; len: 13; d_gene: -; j_gene: TRBJ2-7; abundance: -
CDR3aa: CASSYYFGRGTDTQYF; CDR3nt: TGTGCCAGCAGTTACTATTTCGGGAGAGGCACAGATACGCAGTATTTT; v_gene: TRBV6-5; len: 16; d_gene: -; j_gene: TRBJ2-3; abundance: -
CDR3aa: CAIRGGTGESNQPQHF; CDR3nt: TGTGCCATCAGGGGGGGGACAGGGGAAAGCAATCAGCCCCAGCATTTT; v_gene: TRBV10-3; len: 16; d_gene: TRBD1; j_gene: TRBJ1-5; abundance: medium-sized
CDR3aa: CASSEVDRVGNTIYF; CDR3nt: TGTGCCAGCAGTGAAGTCGACAGGGTTGGAAACACCATATATTTT; v_gene: TRBV6-1; len: 15; d_gene: TRBD1; j_gene: TRBJ1-3; abundance: -
CDR3aa: CASSSRDRGHETQYF; CDR3nt: TGCGCCAGCAGCTCCCGGGACAGGGGACACGAGACCCAGTACTTC; v_gene: TRBV5-1; len: 15; d_gene: TRBD1; j_gene: TRBJ2-5; abundance: -
CDR3aa: CASSVGPGGNEKLFF; CDR3nt: TGTGCCAGCAGCGTAGGCCCAGGGGGCAATGAAAAACTGTTTTTT; v_gene: TRBV9; len: 15; d_gene: TRBD1; j_gene: TRBJ1-4; abundance: -
CDR3aa: CASSELAGSYNEQFF; CDR3nt: TGTGCCAGCAGTGAACTAGCGGGGTCCTACAATGAGCAGTTCTTC; v_gene: TRBV6-1; len: 15; d_gene: TRBD2; j_gene: TRBJ2-1; abundance: -
CDR3aa: CASSINTEAFF; CDR3nt: TGTGCCAGCAGCATAAACACTGAAGCTTTCTTT; v_gene: TRBV28; len: 11; d_gene: -; j_gene: TRBJ1-1; abundance: -
CDR3aa: CASSLRWGLAGVWNEQFF; CDR3nt: TGTGCCAGCAGCTTAAGATGGGGACTAGCGGGAGTTTGGAATGAGCAGTTCTTC; v_gene: TRBV7-2; len: 18; d_gene: TRBD2; j_gene: TRBJ2-1; abundance: -
CDR3aa: CASSPLLSDTEAFF; CDR3nt: TGCGCCAGCAGCCCCCTCCTGAGCGACACTGAAGCTTTCTTT; v_gene: TRBV5-1; len: 14; d_gene: -; j_gene: TRBJ1-1; abundance: -
CDR3aa: CAISGHGTDTQYF; CDR3nt: TGTGCCATCAGTGGACACGGCACAGATACGCAGTATTTT; v_gene: TRBV10-3; len: 13; d_gene: -; j_gene: TRBJ2-3; abundance: -
CDR3aa: CASSIYTRDTEAFF; CDR3nt: TGCGCCAGTAGTATCTACACCAGGGACACTGAAGCTTTCTTT; v_gene: TRBV5-1; len: 14; d_gene: -; j_gene: TRBJ1-1; abundance: once
CDR3aa: CVRSLDSWGESTEAFF; CDR3nt: TGTGTCAGAAGCTTAGATAGTTGGGGGGAAAGCACTGAAGCTTTCTTT; v_gene: TRBV7-5; len: 16; d_gene: -; j_gene: TRBJ1-1; abundance: -
CDR3aa: CASSLDAGSETQYF; CDR3nt: TGTGCCAGCAGCTTAGATGCGGGGTCGGAGACCCAGTACTTC; v_gene: TRBV11-2; len: 14; d_gene: -; j_gene: TRBJ2-5; abundance: -
CDR3aa: CASRTSSGSPYEQYF; CDR3nt: TGTGCCAGCAGGACCTCTAGCGGGAGTCCCTACGAGCAGTACTTC; v_gene: TRBV2; len: 15; d_gene: TRBD2; j_gene: TRBJ2-7; abundance: -
CDR3aa: CASRVQGAAGTEAFF; CDR3nt: TGTGCCAGCAGAGTCCAGGGGGCAGCGGGCACTGAAGCTTTCTTT; v_gene: TRBV7-9; len: 15; d_gene: TRBD1; j_gene: TRBJ1-1; abundance: -
CDR3aa: CASSDDRAAFF; CDR3nt: TGTGCCAGCAGTGACGACAGGGCAGCTTTCTTT; v_gene: TRBV25-1; len: 11; d_gene: TRBD1; j_gene: TRBJ1-1; abundance: medium-sized
CDR3aa: CASSLGTGGEQYF; CDR3nt: TGTGCCAGCAGCTTGGGGACAGGGGGCGAGCAGTACTTC; v_gene: TRBV5-5; len: 13; d_gene: TRBD1; j_gene: TRBJ2-7; abundance: -
CDR3aa: CASSLGGDDTQYF; CDR3nt: TGTGCCAGCAGCTTGGGAGGGGATGATACGCAGTATTTT; v_gene: TRBV11-3; len: 13; d_gene: TRBD2; j_gene: TRBJ2-3; abundance: -
CDR3aa: CASTPGRVKGYEQYF; CDR3nt: TGTGCCAGCACCCCAGGGAGGGTTAAGGGCTACGAGCAGTACTTC; v_gene: TRBV28; len: 15; d_gene: TRBD2; j_gene: TRBJ2-7; abundance: -
CDR3aa: CASRMTAGGYGYTF; CDR3nt: TGTGCCAGTAGGATGACAGCGGGGGGCTATGGCTACACCTTC; v_gene: TRBV19; len: 14; d_gene: -; j_gene: TRBJ1-2; abundance: -
CDR3aa: CASSPRLYNEQFF; CDR3nt: TGTGCCAGCAGCCCCCGGCTGTACAATGAGCAGTTCTTC; v_gene: TRBV14; len: 13; d_gene: -; j_gene: TRBJ2-1; abundance: -
CDR3aa: CASSSGTGGAGGWAETQYF; CDR3nt: TGTGCCAGCAGCAGCGGGACAGGGGGCGCGGGTGGGTGGGCAGAGACCCAGTACTTC; v_gene: TRBV9; len: 19; d_gene: TRBD1; j_gene: TRBJ2-5; abundance: -
CDR3aa: CASSEVSGSSYEQYF; CDR3nt: TGTGCCAGCAGTGAAGTTAGCGGGAGCTCCTACGAGCAGTACTTC; v_gene: TRBV6-1; len: 15; d_gene: TRBD2; j_gene: TRBJ2-7; abundance: -
CDR3aa: CASSHRSLYQETQYF; CDR3nt: TGTGCCAGCAGCCATCGGTCGCTGTACCAAGAGACCCAGTACTTC; v_gene: TRBV11-2; len: 15; d_gene: -; j_gene: TRBJ2-5; abundance: once
CDR3aa: CATRQEVGNTIYF; CDR3nt: TGTGCCACTAGACAGGAGGTGGGAAACACCATATATTTT; v_gene: TRBV2; len: 13; d_gene: -; j_gene: TRBJ1-3; abundance: -
CDR3aa: CASGFSSHNEQFF; CDR3nt: TGTGCTAGTGGTTTCTCGAGTCACAATGAGCAGTTCTTC; v_gene: TRBV12-5; len: 13; d_gene: -; j_gene: TRBJ2-1; abundance: once
CDR3aa: CASSVDDRGYTF; CDR3nt: TGTGCCAGCAGCGTAGATGACAGGGGCTACACCTTC; v_gene: TRBV9; len: 12; d_gene: -; j_gene: TRBJ1-2; abundance: -
CDR3aa: CASSDGSSYNEQFF; CDR3nt: TGTGCCAGCAGCGACGGGAGCTCCTACAATGAGCAGTTCTTC; v_gene: TRBV9; len: 14; d_gene: -; j_gene: TRBJ2-1; abundance: -
CDR3aa: CASTGARQLFF; CDR3nt: TGTGCCAGTACTGGGGCAAGACAACTGTTTTTT; v_gene: TRBV19; len: 11; d_gene: -; j_gene: TRBJ1-4; abundance: -
CDR3aa: CASSLVGSYEQYF; CDR3nt: TGTGCCAGCAGCTTGGTGGGATCCTACGAGCAGTACTTC; v_gene: TRBV5-6; len: 13; d_gene: -; j_gene: TRBJ2-7; abundance: -
CDR3aa: CASSEGWSLGGNTIYF; CDR3nt: TGTGCCAGCAGTGAAGGGTGGAGTTTAGGTGGAAACACCATATATTTT; v_gene: TRBV6-1; len: 16; d_gene: -; j_gene: TRBJ1-3; abundance: -